The rows below give T cell receptor beta chains drawn from one sample of a study of CD8+CD57+ T cells in acquired aplastic anemia. TCRdb re-called the reads through MiXCR, storing one row per CDR3 protein. Altogether about 180,000 distinct CDR3 sequences are present, around 60% being singletons, with the ten largest covering about 42%. The sequenced material came from sorted CD4+, CD8+, or CD8+CD57+ T cells (not recorded which) from PBMCs. All receptors come from a human donor with aplastic anemia. Both conserved end residues are part of each CDR3. A D gene is named only where the DNA matches it firmly. Some rows have no size entry. The others give once, few or many, or a class for an expanded clone.

J gene	clone size	V gene	D gene	CDR3 protein	CDR3 DNA
TRBJ2-5	.	TRBV7-9	TRBD1	CASSSQTGGAKETQYF	TGTGCCAGCAGCTCCCAGACAGGGGGGGCAAAAGAGACCCAGTACTTC
TRBJ1-2	few	TRBV2	.	CASSMGDTAYGYTF	TGTGCCAGCTCAATGGGGGACACAGCCTATGGCTACACCTTC
TRBJ1-2	.	TRBV6-5	TRBD1	CASSSDRGDYGYTF	TGTGCCAGCAGCTCGGACAGGGGCGACTATGGCTACACCTTC
TRBJ1-1	.	TRBV7-6	.	CASSLAGRPGAFF	TGTGCCAGCAGCTTGGCCGGCCGTCCGGGAGCTTTCTTT
TRBJ1-1	.	TRBV19	.	CASSLRVRTEAFF	TGTGCCAGTAGTTTACGGGTTAGGACTGAAGCTTTCTTT
TRBJ2-1	many	TRBV5-5	TRBD1	CASSPEGQGYNEQFF	TGTGCCAGCAGCCCGGAGGGACAGGGCTACAATGAGCAGTTCTTC
TRBJ1-4	.	TRBV2	.	CASRNGPLRNEKLFF	TGTGCCAGCAGAAACGGACCGCTTCGTAATGAAAAACTGTTTTTT
TRBJ1-1	few	TRBV10-3	.	CAISPGGQGNTEAFF	TGTGCCATCAGCCCGGGTGGTCAGGGGAACACTGAAGCTTTCTTT
TRBJ2-7	.	TRBV14	.	CASSGGGGAAYEQYF	TGTGCCAGCAGCGGAGGAGGGGGGGCGGCCTACGAGCAGTACTTC
TRBJ2-1	many	TRBV11-2	.	CASSPRYDLSYNEQFF	TGTGCCAGCAGCCCACGTTATGACCTCTCCTACAATGAGCAGTTCTTC
TRBJ2-7	.	TRBV2	.	CASSFYICSARDPHYEQYF	.
TRBJ2-1	.	TRBV24-1	TRBD2	CATSATSGSDNEQFF	TGTGCCACCAGTGCAACTAGCGGGAGCGACAATGAGCAGTTCTTC
TRBJ1-3	.	TRBV9	TRBD1	CASGGTVSRNTIYF	TGTGCCAGCGGTGGGACAGTCTCTAGAAACACCATATATTTT
TRBJ2-7	.	TRBV29-1	TRBD1	CSVGGTGGGEQYF	TGCAGCGTTGGCGGGACAGGGGGCGGCGAGCAGTACTTC
TRBJ1-2	many	TRBV24-1	.	CATRGTQTNYGYTF	TGTGCCACCAGGGGGACACAGACTAACTATGGCTACACCTTC
TRBJ1-1	once	TRBV7-3	.	CASSLGFPAEAFF	TGTGCCAGCAGCTTAGGTTTCCCGGCTGAAGCTTTCTTT